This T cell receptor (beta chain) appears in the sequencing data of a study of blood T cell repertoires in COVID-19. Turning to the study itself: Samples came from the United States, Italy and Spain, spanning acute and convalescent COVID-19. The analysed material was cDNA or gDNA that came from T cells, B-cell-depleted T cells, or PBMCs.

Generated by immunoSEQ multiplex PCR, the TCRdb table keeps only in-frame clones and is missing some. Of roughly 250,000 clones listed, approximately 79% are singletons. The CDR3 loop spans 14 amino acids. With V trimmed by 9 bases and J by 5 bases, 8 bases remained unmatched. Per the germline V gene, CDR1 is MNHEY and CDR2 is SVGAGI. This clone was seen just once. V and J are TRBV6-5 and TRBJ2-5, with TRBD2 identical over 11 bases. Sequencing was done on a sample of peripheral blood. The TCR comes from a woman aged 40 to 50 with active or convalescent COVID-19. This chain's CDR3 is CASGATSGGETQYF. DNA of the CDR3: TGTGCCAGTGGTGCTACTAGCGGGGGTGAGACCCAGTACTTC.